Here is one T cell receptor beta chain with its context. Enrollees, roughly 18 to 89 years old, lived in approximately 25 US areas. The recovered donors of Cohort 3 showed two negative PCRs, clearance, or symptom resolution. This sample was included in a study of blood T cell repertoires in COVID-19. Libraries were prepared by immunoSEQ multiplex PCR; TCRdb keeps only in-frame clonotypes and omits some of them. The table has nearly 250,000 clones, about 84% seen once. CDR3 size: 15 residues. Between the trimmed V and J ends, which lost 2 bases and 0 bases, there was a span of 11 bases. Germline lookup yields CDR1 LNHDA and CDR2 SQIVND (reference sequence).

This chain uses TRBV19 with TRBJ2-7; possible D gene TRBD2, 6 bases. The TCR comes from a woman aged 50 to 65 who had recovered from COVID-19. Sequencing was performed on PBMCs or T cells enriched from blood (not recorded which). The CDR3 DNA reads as TGTGCCAGTAGTATATTCGGGGGTCTCTCCTACGAGCAGTACTTC. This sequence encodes CASSIFGGLSYEQYF.